Here is one T cell receptor (beta chain) with its context. These data come from a study of technical replicates of blood from four donors. Some clones are missing from TCRdb's copy, which holds only in-frame ones; the method was immunoSEQ multiplex PCR. The sample lists approximately 80,000 clones, 95% to 98% occurring once. The V end lost 7 bases, the J end lost 6 bases, and 13 bases lay between the germline ends. The germline CDR1 and CDR2 sequences are MNHEY and SMNVEV (reference sequence). CDR3 length equals 13 residues. The J gene is TRBJ2-4, the V gene TRBV27; D call uncertain. This TCR was recovered from a human donor in good health. The specimen sequenced was T cells isolated from PBMCs. In DNA, the CDR3 is TGTGCCAGCACCGATAGCCCCCGAAACATTCAGTACTTC. Protein product: CASTDSPRNIQYF.